The 20 T cell receptor beta chains below come from one sample, sequenced in a study of shared clonotypes between healthy human individuals. Assay: immunoSEQ multiplex PCR; the TCRdb copy retains only in-frame clones and omits some. The data hold 110,000 or so clones, with 65% to 75% observed a single time. The sample taken for sequencing was memory CD8+ T cells sorted from blood. As for subset: CD45RO+ cells pooled with CCR7-negative TemRA cells. These receptors were collected from a woman aged 25 to 45 in good health.

The J gene is TRBJ2-7, the V gene TRBV13, with 7 nucleotides matching TRBD1. CDR1 PRHDT and CDR2 FYEKMQ come from the germline V gene (reference sequence). The trim removed 3 bases at V and 2 bases at J, leaving 13 bases unmatched. CDR3 length: 17 residues. CDR3 bases: TGTGCCAGCAGCTTCAGGGCCCGGGACAGCTTTCCCTACGAGCAGTACTTC. Translated: CASSFRARDSFPYEQYF. The variable domain in full, with the rest retrieved from reference TRBV13 and TRBJ2-7, is AAGVIQSPRHLIKEKRETATLKCYPIPRHDTVYWYQQGPGQDPQFLISFYEKMQSDKGSIPDRFSAQQFSDYHSELNMSSLELGDSALYFCASSFRARDSFPYEQYFGPGTRLTVT.

The table lists this clone with a few counts. The gene calls are TRBV29-1 and TRBJ1-1; D is uncertain. Between the trimmed V and J ends, which lost 1 base and 1 base, there was a span of 7 bases. Germline loops: CDR1 SQVTM, CDR2 ANQGSEA. CDR3 length equals 13 residues. As DNA, the CDR3 is TGCAGCGTTGAAGTTGTTGAGAACACTGAAGCTTTCTTT. This codes for CSVEVVENTEAFF.

J is TRBJ1-1 and V is TRBV4-1; D is ambiguous. From germline, CDR1 is MGHRA and CDR2 YSYEKL. This CDR3 spans 14 amino acids. The V gene lost 0 bases and the J gene lost 8 bases, with 13 bases spanning the gap. The CDR3 here is CASSQDRVLAEAFF. The CDR3 DNA sequence: TGCGCCAGCAGCCAAGATAGAGTTTTGGCAGAAGCTTTCTTT.

The rearrangement joins TRBV27 to TRBJ2-2, with D maybe TRBD2 (7 bases). Germline CDR1 MNHEY, CDR2 SMNVEV (reference sequence). V lost 4 bases and J 4 bases, leaving 13 bases between the germline ends. The CDR3 extends over 15 amino acids. In DNA form, the CDR3 reads TGTGCCAGCAGTTCAAGGGGGGGCCCCACCGGGGAGCTGTTTTTT. It yields the protein CASSSRGGPTGELFF.

The V and J genes are TRBV6-6 and TRBJ2-5; tentatively, D is TRBD1 (5 bases). The CDR3 spans 13 residues. Germline V gene sequence: CDR1 MNHNY, CDR2 SVGAGI (reference sequence). V lost 7 bases, J lost 5 bases, and 14 bases lay in between. The CDR3 loop is CASTFSRGETQYF. The DNA of the CDR3 is TGTGCCAGCACCTTTTCAAGGGGTGAGACCCAGTACTTC.

The rearrangement joins TRBV30 to TRBJ2-1; 12 bases map to TRBD2. J gave up 9 bases and V 4 bases, and 10 bases lay outside the gene matches. The CDR3 is 15 amino acids. The V gene's germline CDR1 is GTSNPN and CDR2 SVGIG (reference sequence). CDR3 region: CAWTLPLAGGLEQFF. The CDR3 DNA reads as TGTGCCTGGACCCTTCCGCTAGCGGGAGGGCTTGAGCAGTTCTTC. Filled out from reference TRBV30 and TRBJ2-1, the complete variable domain reads SQTIHQWPATLVQPVGSPLSLECTVEGTSNPNLYWYRQAAGRGLQLLFYSVGIGQISSEVPQNLSASRPQDRQFILSSKKLLLSDSGFYLCAWTLPLAGGLEQFFGPGTRLTVL.

The chain employs TRBV27 and TRBJ2-1; TRBD2 agrees at 8 bases. CDR1 and CDR2 from the germline V gene are MNHEY and SMNVEV (reference sequence). V was clipped by 5 bases and J by 6 bases; unmatched bases: 6. The CDR3 length is 14 residues. CDR3 bases: TGTGCCAGCAGTGCCTCCGGGACTAGCAATGAGCAGTTCTTC. As protein: CASSASGTSNEQFF.

This chain connects TRBV5-1 to TRBJ1-4; TRBD1 matches at 7 bases. From germline, CDR1 is SGHRS and CDR2 YFSETQ. This CDR3 has 15 amino acids. V shed 0 bases and J 3 bases; nucleotides not matched to a gene: 2. The CDR3, as DNA: TGCGCCAGCAGCTTGGAGGGACAGCCTAATGAAAAACTGTTTTTT. This gives the protein CASSLEGQPNEKLFF. The full variable domain, completed using reference TRBV5-1 and TRBJ1-4, is KAGVTQTPRYLIKTRGQQVTLSCSPISGHRSVSWYQQTPGQGLQFLFEYFSETQRNKGNFPGRFSGRQFSNSRSEMNVSTLELGDSALYLCASSLEGQPNEKLFFGSGTQLSVL.

The chain employs TRBV5-1 and TRBJ2-7, with 11 positions matching TRBD2. CDR3 size: 15 residues. CDR1 and CDR2 from the germline V gene are SGHRS and YFSETQ. The J segment lost 1 base and the V segment lost 4 bases, leaving 4 bases of the junction unmatched. The CDR3 here is CASSPWTSGSYEQYF. For the CDR3, the DNA is TGCGCCAGCAGCCCATGGACTAGCGGGTCCTACGAGCAGTACTTC. The whole variable domain, filled in from reference TRBV5-1 and TRBJ2-7, reads KAGVTQTPRYLIKTRGQQVTLSCSPISGHRSVSWYQQTPGQGLQFLFEYFSETQRNKGNFPGRFSGRQFSNSRSEMNVSTLELGDSALYLCASSPWTSGSYEQYFGPGTRLTVT.

This clone was recorded only once. The DNA for the CDR3 is TGTGCCAGCTCACCACCCCGAATTATTCGCGGAGGTAACACTGAAGCTTTCTTT. It yields the protein CASSPPRIIRGGNTEAFF. This chain links TRBV18 with TRBJ1-1; no firm D call. Deletions cut 0 bases from V and 2 bases from J, with 19 bases between. This CDR3 is 18 amino acids long. Germline loops: CDR1 KGHSH, CDR2 LQKENI.

The chain combines TRBV5-6 with TRBJ2-7; no firm D call. The germline gives CDR1 SGHDT, CDR2 YYEEEE. V lost 2 bases to trimming and J lost 4 bases, with 7 bases between them. CDR3 length: 12 residues. The CDR3 DNA sequence: TGTGCCAGCAGCTTTAATTTTTACGAGCAGTACTTC. It translates to CASSFNFYEQYF.

In DNA form, the CDR3 reads TGCGCCAGCAGCCAAGACCGCACACGGAACCTTAATGAAAAACTGTTTTTT. This gives the protein CASSQDRTRNLNEKLFF. V is TRBV4-1 and J is TRBJ1-4; D is uncertain. The length of the CDR3 is 17 residues. The germline gives CDR1 MGHRA, CDR2 YSYEKL. Trimming pared 0 bases from V and 4 bases from J, leaving 15 bases between.

This clone was counted a single time. The CDR3 DNA sequence: TGTGCCAGCAGTTTTGAGGGACAGGGGGCGATGTATCAGCCCCAGCATTTT. Translation: CASSFEGQGAMYQPQHF. The V gene is TRBV28, the J gene TRBJ1-5; 12 bases align to TRBD1. V lost 3 bases and J lost 5; bases outside the gene matches: 8. Looked up from germline, CDR1 is MDHEN and CDR2 is SYDVKM. CDR3 length: 17 amino acids.

The chain recombines TRBV4-2 with TRBJ2-7; D is possibly TRBD2 (6 bases). There are 16 residues in the CDR3. Trimming shortened V by 3 bases and J by 6 bases, and 21 bases separated the two germline ends. The germline V gene encodes CDR1 LGHNA and CDR2 YNFKEQ. The CDR3 is CASSQAVGRDGIEQYF. The DNA of the CDR3 is TGTGCCAGCAGCCAGGCGGTGGGGCGGGACGGCATCGAGCAGTACTTC.

The chain is built from TRBV11-3 and TRBJ1-5; D uncertain. The CDR3 loop spans 14 amino acids. Trimming pared 3 bases from V and 7 bases from J, leaving 13 bases between. The germline V gene has CDR1 SGHNT and CDR2 YENEEA. The CDR3 nucleotides are TGTGCCAGCAGCTTGGCAGGTCCTGAGCAGCCCCAGCATTTT. As protein: CASSLAGPEQPQHF.

The chain couples TRBV7-8 to TRBJ1-2, with D perhaps matching TRBD1 (6 bases). The V and J ends lost 2 bases and 4 bases respectively, with 11 bases between them. Germline values: CDR1 SGHVS, CDR2 FQNEAQ. This CDR3 is 14 amino acids long. DNA of the CDR3: TGTGCCAGCAGCTTATACTCAGGGGTCTATGGCTACACCTTC. It is translated as CASSLYSGVYGYTF.

The chain carries TRBV29-1 and TRBJ2-2, with D possibly being TRBD1 (6 bases). V lost 6 bases to trimming and J lost 3 bases, with 11 bases between them. The CDR3 spans 13 residues. Germline V gene sequence: CDR1 SQVTM, CDR2 ANQGSEA. This CDR3 is CSVSGGDTGELFF. In DNA form, the CDR3 reads TGCAGCGTCTCTGGGGGCGACACCGGGGAGCTGTTTTTT.

V and J are TRBV6-5 and TRBJ2-7; 9 positions agree with TRBD2. This CDR3 is built from 15 residues. Germline-derived CDR1 and CDR2 are MNHEY and SVGAGI. The trim removed 0 bases at V and 4 bases at J, leaving 4 bases unmatched. The DNA of the CDR3 is TGTGCCAGCAGTTACTCATCTAGCGGGGCGTACGAGCAGTACTTC. Translation: CASSYSSSGAYEQYF.

Worth noting for this clone: Other DNA sequences in this sample translate to the same CDR3. The V and J genes are TRBV10-2 and TRBJ2-7; 7 bases are shared with TRBD2. The CDR3 runs to 12 residues. V lost 9 bases, J lost 3 bases, and 5 bases stayed unmatched. Germline assignment: CDR1 WSHSY and CDR2 SAAADI. The CDR3 region has the DNA TGCGCCAGTTCCTCTAGCGGCTACGAGCAGTACTTC. Its protein product is CASSSSGYEQYF.

The genes are TRBV7-9 and TRBJ2-5; D perhaps matches TRBD2 (6 bases). Trimming left V 3 bases short and J 4 bases short, with 21 bases between. Germline CDR1 SEHNR, CDR2 FQNEAQ (reference sequence). This CDR3 region has 17 residues. In DNA form, the CDR3 reads TGTGCCAGCAGCTTCCAGATGACTAGTGGTTTTCGAGAGACCCAGTACTTC. It yields the protein CASSFQMTSGFRETQYF. Full variable domain (remainder filled in from reference TRBV7-9 and TRBJ2-5): DTGVSQNPRHKITKRGQNVTFRCDPISEHNRLYWYRQTLGQGPEFLTYFQNEAQLEKSRLLSDRFSAERPKGSFSTLEIQRTEQGDSAMYLCASSFQMTSGFRETQYFGPGTRLLVL.